The sequence of this T cell receptor beta chain was determined in a study of human T cells and chemical hapten exposure. Across the study: Per-sample variation in TCR yield stemmed mainly from small pooled library volume differences.

Time point in this sample: healthy volunteer bleed at 2 weeks. Total RNA was extracted from unfractionated whole blood. This clonotype occurred many times. During construction of the library, unique molecular identifiers were attached to individual cDNA molecules for quantitative, reproducible TCR counting. TCRdb used MiXCR to reprocess the RACE reads, holding one entry per CDR3 protein. The sample yields roughly 130,000 distinct CDR3 sequences, about 8.2% seen once. After removal of 4 bases from V and 3 bases from J, the junction contained 18 bases not matched to a gene. The CDR3 contains 18 residues. CDR1 and CDR2 (germline): MDHEN, SYDVKM.

The V call is TRBV28, the J call TRBJ2-7; 7 positions agree with TRBD2. Source material: whole blood. The source of this sequence is a male donor in good health. Some clones in this sample may be carry-over from other donors' samples. The CDR3 region is CASSSIPSPAGVLYEQYF. CDR3 DNA sequence: TGTGCCAGCAGTTCGATACCCTCACCCGCGGGGGTCCTCTACGAGCAGTACTTC. The whole variable domain, filled in from reference TRBV28 and TRBJ2-7, reads DVKVTQSSRYLVKRTGEKVFLECVQDMDHENMFWYRQDPGLGLRLIYFSYDVKMKEKGDIPEGYSVSREKKERFSLILESASTNQTSMYLCASSSIPSPAGVLYEQYFGPGTRLTVT.